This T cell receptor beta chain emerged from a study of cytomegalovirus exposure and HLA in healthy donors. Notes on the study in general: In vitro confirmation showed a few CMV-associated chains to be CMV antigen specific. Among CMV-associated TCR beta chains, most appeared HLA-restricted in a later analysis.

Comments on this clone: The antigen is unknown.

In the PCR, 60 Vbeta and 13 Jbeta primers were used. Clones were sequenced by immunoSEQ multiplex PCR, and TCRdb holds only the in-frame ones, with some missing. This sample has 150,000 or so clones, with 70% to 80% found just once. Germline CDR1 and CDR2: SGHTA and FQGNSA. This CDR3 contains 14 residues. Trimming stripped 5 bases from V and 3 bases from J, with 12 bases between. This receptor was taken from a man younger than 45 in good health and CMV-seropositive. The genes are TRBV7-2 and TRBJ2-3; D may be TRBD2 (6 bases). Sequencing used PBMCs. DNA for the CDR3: TGTGCCAGCAGCCTAAATGGACTAACAGATACGCAGTATTTT. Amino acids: CASSLNGLTDTQYF.